The present T cell receptor beta chain was sequenced within a study of blood T cell repertoires in COVID-19 (dated by TCRdb to 2018 to 2021). At the level of the whole study: The collaborator samples originated in the United States, Italy and Spain and spanned the acute and convalescent phases of COVID-19. The prospective study material was composed of cDNA or gDNA derived from T cells, B-cell-depleted T cells, or PBMCs. Subjects who had been exposed to COVID-19, were actively infected with it, or had recovered from it provided the deeply sampled blood TCRbeta repertoires that made up the dataset. The repertoires were released in a freely available public database meant as a resource for research on the immune response to SARS-CoV-2. Samples came from the ongoing ImmuneRACE study (first 160 participants) plus 1,254 subjects from 6 global collaborators. A de-identified subject ID, COVID-19 status, age in years and sex were almost always included in the sample metadata. Where HLA class I and class II types were available, the types were taken from metadata supplied by the sample provider, not from assay-based typing.

As regards this clone: The target of this receptor is not known. Nothing much larger sits one base from this clone, and base qualities are not available.

TCRbeta CDR3 regions were amplified from genomic DNA by means of the immunoSEQ Assay, a bias-controlled multiplex PCR. Processing in the source paper ran as follows. The number of nucleated cells in each sample was estimated from the amplification of reference gene primers within the assay. To quantify the absolute abundance of each unique TCRbeta CDR3 rearrangement, sequence reads were collapsed and filtered. For each sample, productive Simpson clonality was calculated as the square root of Simpson's diversity index across productive rearrangements. This immuneACCESS table, as held by TCRdb, lists in-frame sequences with V and J called but not all clones. Of the missing ones, under half trace to an unresolved V gene in checked studies; the others have no known cause. V, J and clone size reflect that table, while D and trimming were determined from the DNA. A total of more than 150,000 clones appear in this sample, around 85% of them only once. Roughly 14% of the sample goes to the ten largest clones.

Samples from volunteer blood donors who had recovered from COVID-19 were contributed by a second Seattle source. Collaborating institutions collected whole blood in K2EDTA tubes following their own protocols. For TCRbeta analysis, collaborator samples were shipped as frozen whole blood, as isolated PBMCs, or as DNA extracted from either sample type. Results the study describes overall, beyond this receptor: The amount of clinical and demographic metadata varied by source and participant and was provided uncurated.

Ends trimmed: V by 4 bases, J by 4 bases; bases unmatched to a gene: 6. The germline V gene provides CDR1 SGDLS and CDR2 YYNGEE. From the cysteine through the phenylalanine, the CDR3 covers 16 amino acids. Here the CDR3 DNA is all that survives: 48 bases in frame from base 1. Here the chain combines TRBV9 and TRBJ2-1; 12 nucleotides in the junction match TRBD2. Material: peripheral blood. This TCR was recovered from a man between 50 and 59 years old who had recovered from COVID-19. The nucleotide sequence reads as follows: TGTGCCAGCAGCTCTCGGACTAGCGGGACTTACAATGAGCAGTTCTTC. Its protein reads: CASSSRTSGTYNEQFF.